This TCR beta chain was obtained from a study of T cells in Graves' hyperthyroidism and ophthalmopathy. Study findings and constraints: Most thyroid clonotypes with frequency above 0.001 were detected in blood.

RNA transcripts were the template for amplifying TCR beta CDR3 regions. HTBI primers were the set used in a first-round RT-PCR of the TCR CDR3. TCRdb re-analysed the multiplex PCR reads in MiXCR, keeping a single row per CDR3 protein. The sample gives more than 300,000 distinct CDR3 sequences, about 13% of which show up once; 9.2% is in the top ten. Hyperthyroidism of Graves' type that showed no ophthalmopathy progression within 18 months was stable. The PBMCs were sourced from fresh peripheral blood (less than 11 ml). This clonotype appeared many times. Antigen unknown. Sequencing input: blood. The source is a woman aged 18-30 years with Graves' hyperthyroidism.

The CDR3 region is CASSLRTGYYNEQFF. The CDR3, as DNA: TGTGCCAGCAGCCTACGGACCGGCTACTACAATGAGCAGTTCTTC. The V call is TRBV5-8, the J call TRBJ2-1; D remains ambiguous. The CDR3 is 15 amino acids. CDR1 is SGHTS and CDR2 is YDEGEE in the germline V gene. Between the trimmed V and J ends, which lost 4 bases and 3 bases, there was a span of 14 bases. Drawing the rest from reference TRBV5-8 and TRBJ2-1, the complete variable domain is EAGVTQSPTHLIKTRGQQATLRCSPISGHTSVYWYQQALGLGLQFLLWYDEGEERNRGNFPPRFSGRQFPNYSSELNVNALELEDSALYLCASSLRTGYYNEQFFGPGTRLTVL.